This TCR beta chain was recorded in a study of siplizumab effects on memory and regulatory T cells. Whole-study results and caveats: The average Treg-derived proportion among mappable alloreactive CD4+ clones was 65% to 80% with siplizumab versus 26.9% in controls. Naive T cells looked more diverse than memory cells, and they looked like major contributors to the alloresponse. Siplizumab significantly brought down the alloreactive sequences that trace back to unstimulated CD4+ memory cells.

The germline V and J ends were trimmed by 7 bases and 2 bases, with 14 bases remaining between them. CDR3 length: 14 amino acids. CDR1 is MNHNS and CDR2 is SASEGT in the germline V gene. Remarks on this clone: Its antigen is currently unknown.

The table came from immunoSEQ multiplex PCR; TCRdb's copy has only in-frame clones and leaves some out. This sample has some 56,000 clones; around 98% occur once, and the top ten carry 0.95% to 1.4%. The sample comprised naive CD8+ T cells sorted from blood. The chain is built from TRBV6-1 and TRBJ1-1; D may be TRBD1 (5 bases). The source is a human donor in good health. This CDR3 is CASNDREINTEAFF. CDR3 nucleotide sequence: TGTGCCAGCAACGACAGAGAGATCAACACTGAAGCTTTCTTT.